These 14 T cell receptor beta chains were all obtained from the same sample, sequenced in a study of T cells in pancreatic ductal adenocarcinoma. No neoadjuvant therapy was given to the selected pancreatic ductal adenocarcinoma patients before their surgery. The assay was immunoSEQ multiplex PCR, and TCRdb's table has in-frame clones only and misses some. The sample includes over 100,000 clones, nearly 95% of them seen just once. Material for sequencing was PBMCs. The receptors here all came from a human donor with pancreatic ductal adenocarcinoma.

This clone was seen once. This chain uses TRBV7-9 with TRBJ2-3; 11 bases fit TRBD2. Trimming cost V 10 bases and J 6 bases; bases outside gene matches: 18. Per the germline V gene, CDR1 is SEHNR and CDR2 is FQNEAQ (reference sequence). CDR3 length: 17 residues. CDR3 nucleotides: TGTGCCACCGAGCTCGTGACTAGCGGGGCTGGGGGTGATACGCAGTATTTT. Protein sequence: CATELVTSGAGGDTQYF. The whole variable domain, remainder taken from reference TRBV7-9 and TRBJ2-3, is DTGVSQNPRHKITKRGQNVTFRCDPISEHNRLYWYRQTLGQGPEFLTYFQNEAQLEKSRLLSDRFSAERPKGSFSTLEIQRTEQGDSAMYLCATELVTSGAGGDTQYFGPGTRLTVL.

This chain connects TRBV6-1 to TRBJ2-1; D is ambiguous. The V and J ends lost 2 bases and 8 bases respectively, with 13 bases between them. This CDR3 contains 14 residues. Germline V gene sequence: CDR1 MNHNS, CDR2 SASEGT. The CDR3 region has the DNA TGTGCCAGCAGTGAATCCCCTCAATCGGATGAGCAGTTCTTC. This codes for CASSESPQSDEQFF.

The rearrangement uses TRBV7-2 and TRBJ2-7, with 7 bases that match TRBD1. Germline CDR1 and CDR2: SGHTA and FQGNSA. V lost 3 bases and J lost 9; bases outside the gene matches: 8. This CDR3 has 13 amino acids. For the CDR3, the DNA is TGTGCCAGCAGCTTCGACAGGGAGAGCGGGCAGTACTTC. Translated, it gives CASSFDRESGQYF.

This rearrangement joins TRBV29-1 to TRBJ2-5; D is perhaps TRBD2 (5 bases). CDR1 is SQVTM, CDR2 ANQGSEA, per germline. The CDR3 spans 12 residues. Trimming removed 6 bases at V and 2 bases at J, with 10 bases between. Here the CDR3 DNA reads TGCAGCGTCGGACTGATGCAAGAGACCCAGTACTTC. It specifies CSVGLMQETQYF.

The chain couples TRBV2 to TRBJ1-2; TRBD1 might be the D (6 bases). The CDR3 covers 13 residues. Trimming pared 7 bases from V and 7 bases from J, leaving 16 bases between. Per germline, CDR1 SNHLY and CDR2 FYNNEI. In DNA, the CDR3 is TGTGCCAGCACCTTGATGGGGGCGCGTGGCTACACCTTC. Its translation is CASTLMGARGYTF.

This chain links TRBV4-1 with TRBJ1-2; 7 bases match TRBD1. Germline assignment: CDR1 MGHRA and CDR2 YSYEKL. V shed 4 bases, J shed 3 bases, and the junction held 14 bases outside the gene matches. The CDR3 contains 17 residues. The CDR3 protein is CASSPRLGGTDHYGYTF. The CDR3 DNA reads as TGCGCCAGCAGCCCCCGACTTGGGGGGACAGATCACTATGGCTACACCTTC.

The chain couples TRBV7-2 to TRBJ1-5; 7 bases map to TRBD1. CDR3 size: 15 residues. CDR1 and CDR2 (germline): SGHTA, FQGNSA. The V and J ends lost 1 base and 9 bases, in that order; junction bases with no gene match: 9. The CDR3, as DNA: TGTGCCAGCAGCTTAGGCCCGGAGGGGGCTCGGCCCCAGCATTTT. It specifies CASSLGPEGARPQHF.

The chain links TRBV7-3 to TRBJ2-2, with D perhaps TRBD1 (6 bases). The CDR3 sequence is 14 residues long. Trimming pared 8 bases from V and 1 base from J, leaving 11 bases between. Germline CDR1 reads SGHTA; CDR2 reads FQGTGA. The CDR3 DNA follows: TGTGCCAGCGCCAGACAGGAGAACACCGGGGAGCTGTTTTTT. Protein sequence: CASARQENTGELFF.

The gene calls are TRBV20-1 and TRBJ1-1; TRBD1 is a possible D gene (5 bases). Deletions cut 1 base from V and 7 bases from J, with 7 bases between. CDR1 is DFQATT and CDR2 is SNEGSKA in the germline V gene (reference sequence). The length of the CDR3 is 11 residues. CDR3 in DNA: TGCAGTGCTAGAGGGACAAATGAAGCTTTCTTT. This gives the protein CSARGTNEAFF.

This chain connects TRBV10-2 to TRBJ2-7, with 8 bases matching TRBD2. J was trimmed by 3 bases and V by 6 bases; bases with no gene match: 7. CDR1 WSHSY and CDR2 SAAADI come from the germline V gene. The CDR3 spans 14 residues. The CDR3: CASRSSGSFYEQYF. The DNA for the CDR3 is TGCGCCAGCAGGTCCAGCGGGAGTTTCTACGAGCAGTACTTC.

The chain carries TRBV11-2 and TRBJ2-4, with D unclear. Per the germline V gene, CDR1 is SGHAT and CDR2 is FQNNGV. The CDR3 has 14 amino acids. V was trimmed by 5 bases and J by 6 bases, leaving 14 bases between them. CDR3 bases: TGTGCCAGCAGCCCAACCCTGAACAGAAACATTCAGTACTTC. Protein: CASSPTLNRNIQYF. The complete variable domain, with remaining parts taken from reference TRBV11-2 and TRBJ2-4, reads EAGVAQSPRYKIIEKRQSVAFWCNPISGHATLYWYQQILGQGPKLLIQFQNNGVVDDSQLPKDRFSAERLKGVDSTLKIQPAKLEDSAVYLCASSPTLNRNIQYFGAGTRLSVL.

The rearrangement links TRBV5-1 to TRBJ2-7, with 7 bases aligning to TRBD2. Germline lookup yields CDR1 SGHRS and CDR2 YFSETQ. This CDR3 contains 15 residues. After removal of 5 bases from V and 2 bases from J, the junction contained 10 bases not matched to a gene. DNA of the CDR3: TGCGCCAGCAGTGACTCGGGAGGATATCCCTACGAGCAGTACTTC. As protein: CASSDSGGYPYEQYF.

V and J are TRBV28 and TRBJ2-7, with 10 bases aligning to TRBD2. J gave up 6 bases and V 3 bases, and 5 bases lay outside the gene matches. The CDR3 contains 14 residues. The germline V gene encodes CDR1 MDHEN and CDR2 SYDVKM. The CDR3 protein is CASSLSSGSLEQYF. The CDR3 nucleotides are TGTGCCAGCAGTTTGTCTAGCGGGAGCCTCGAGCAGTACTTC.

This clone appeared a single time. The chain couples TRBV15 to TRBJ2-7; 7 nucleotides agree with TRBD1. The CDR3 contains 16 residues. Germline CDR1 LNHNV, CDR2 YYDKDF (reference sequence). V dropped 9 bases and J dropped 0; count of bases not matched to a gene: 14. In DNA form, the CDR3 reads TGTGCCACATCGAGCCTACAGGGGCCGGGCTCCTACGAGCAGTACTTC. Translating it yields CATSSLQGPGSYEQYF.